This T cell receptor beta chain was retrieved from a study of cytomegalovirus exposure and HLA in healthy donors. 60 Vbeta and 13 Jbeta primers were used in PCR. Libraries were prepared by immunoSEQ multiplex PCR; TCRdb keeps only in-frame clonotypes and omits some of them. The sample holds around 110,000 clones, about 71% seen once. V was clipped by 8 bases and J by 1 base, with 11 bases between them. Germline CDR1 is SEHNR and CDR2 is FQNEAQ (reference sequence). The length of the CDR3 is 13 residues. V gene TRBV7-9 combines with J gene TRBJ1-2; TRBD1 is a possible D gene (5 bases). This sequence originates from a boy aged 5-17 years in good health and CMV-seronegative. The sequencing sample was made of PBMCs. The chain's CDR3 is CASGRGGNYGYTF. The CDR3 region has the DNA TGTGCCAGCGGGAGGGGAGGTAACTATGGCTACACCTTC.